This TCR beta chain derives from a study of blood T cell repertoires in COVID-19. About the research overall: The samples span acute and convalescent COVID-19 from the United States, Italy and Spain. The analysed material was cDNA or gDNA that came from T cells, B-cell-depleted T cells, or PBMCs.

Germline lookup yields CDR1 MNHNS and CDR2 SASEGT. The CDR3 runs 15 residues. V shed 2 bases and J shed 0 bases, with 8 bases lying between them. This clone occurred a few times. In the authors' workflow: Estimation of nucleated cell counts was performed using reference gene primer amplification. Generated by immunoSEQ multiplex PCR, the TCRdb table keeps only in-frame clones and is missing some. From that table come the V and J calls and clone size; the DNA was used to work out D and trimming. Here the sample spans 110,000 to 150,000 clones, approximately 80% being singletons. The chain links TRBV6-1 to TRBJ2-1; maybe TRBD2 (5 bases). The sequence came from a human donor in a cohort sampled during active COVID-19. Sequenced material: peripheral blood. CDR3 sequence reads: CASSELLDSYNEQFF. CDR3 bases: TGTGCCAGCAGTGAACTACTAGACTCCTACAATGAGCAGTTCTTC.